Reported below is one T cell receptor (beta chain). Its matching antigen is unknown. This sample was included in a study of monozygotic twins with inflammatory bowel disease. General study results and limits: Among IBD patients, TCRbeta diversity (inverse Simpson) was lower than in healthy co-twins.

Germline V gives CDR1 SGHRS, CDR2 YFSETQ. The CDR3 is 14 amino acids. TCRdb re-called the 5' RACE reads; one entry per CDR3 protein, DNA not given. This sample's table has roughly 200,000 distinct CDR3 sequences. Staff drew a roughly 2.5 ml blood sample from each donor. The J gene is TRBJ1-5, the V gene TRBV5-1. Material for sequencing was blood. This sequence was found in a human donor with ulcerative colitis or Crohn's disease, or a healthy co-twin of an affected twin (not recorded which). The CDR3 protein is CASSLSQGAQPQHF.